This T cell receptor beta chain was captured by sequencing in a study of shared clonotypes between healthy human individuals. There are 13 residues in the CDR3. Germline V gene lookup returns CDR1 GTSNPN and CDR2 SVGIG (reference sequence). V was trimmed by 3 bases and J by 6 bases, leaving 12 bases between them. This clone was seen just once. Different DNA sequences within this sample yield the same CDR3. All donors qualified as healthy HIV-negative adults and had experienced no recent acute infections or vaccinations. This table comes from immunoSEQ multiplex PCR, and its TCRdb copy is limited to in-frame clones, with some not included. The sample lists roughly 2 million clones, 90% to 96% seen once, with 0.1% to 0.15% in the top ten.

This TCR was sampled from a man younger than 35 in good health. The sequenced sample consisted of naive CD4+ T cells sorted from blood. Subset specified: CD45RA+ positively selected. The gene calls are TRBV30 and TRBJ1-5; D call uncertain. The CDR3 DNA sequence: TGTGCCTGGAGCCCTGGTTCCGGTCAGCCCCAGCATTTT. Translating it yields CAWSPGSGQPQHF. Variable domain in full (rest from reference TRBV30 and TRBJ1-5): SQTIHQWPATLVQPVGSPLSLECTVEGTSNPNLYWYRQAAGRGLQLLFYSVGIGQISSEVPQNLSASRPQDRQFILSSKKLLLSDSGFYLCAWSPGSGQPQHFGDGTRLSIL.